The 5 T cell receptor beta chains in this list originate from one sample, sequenced in a study of cytomegalovirus exposure and HLA in healthy donors. Amplification used 60 Vbeta primers and 13 Jbeta primers. Profiled with immunoSEQ multiplex PCR; TCRdb holds only in-frame clones, not every one. The sample has a few hundred thousand clones, 75% seen once. Sample: PBMCs. The receptors were sampled from a woman aged 25 to 45 in good health and CMV-seronegative.

J is TRBJ1-2 and V is TRBV11-2; unclear D gene. The CDR3 extends over 15 amino acids. Germline V gene data show CDR1 as SGHAT and CDR2 as FQNNGV. V was trimmed by 2 bases and J by 8 bases, leaving 18 bases between them. Here the CDR3 DNA reads TGTGCCAGCAGCTTATCAGGAGGGATGGGTAGAGGCTACACCTTC. It codes for CASSLSGGMGRGYTF.

The CDR3 nucleotides are TGTGCCAGCAGCTACAGCCGACAGGGAGGTTACGAGCAGTACTTC. Encoded protein: CASSYSRQGGYEQYF. The chain combines TRBV13 with TRBJ2-7, with D maybe TRBD1 (7 bases). With 4 bases removed from V and 4 bases from J, the gap between germline ends came to 17 bases. Germline CDR1 reads PRHDT; CDR2 reads FYEKMQ (reference sequence). This CDR3 has 15 amino acids.

V gene TRBV5-1 combines with J gene TRBJ1-1; D gene ambiguous. This CDR3 has 13 residues. V was cut by 0 bases and J by 6 bases, with 9 bases left in between. Germline-derived CDR1 and CDR2 are SGHRS and YFSETQ. Here the CDR3 DNA reads TGCGCCAGCAGCTTGGCTGAGGGTCCTGAAGCTTTCTTT. It translates to CASSLAEGPEAFF.

The chain uses TRBV9 and TRBJ2-7, with D perhaps matching TRBD1 (6 bases). This CDR3 spans 15 amino acids. CDR1 and CDR2 (germline): SGDLS, YYNGEE. V gave up 5 bases and J gave up 4 bases, with 19 bases separating them. CDR3 nucleotides: TGTGCCAGCAGTCGGACAGTAAATTCCATTTACGAGCAGTACTTC. This gives the protein CASSRTVNSIYEQYF.

The chain has TRBV19 and TRBJ2-1, with D maybe TRBD2 (5 bases). Per germline, CDR1 LNHDA and CDR2 SQIVND (reference sequence). The CDR3 spans 14 residues. V was shortened by 0 bases and J by 9 bases, with 12 bases between the two germline ends. The CDR3 loop is CASSIDRVGGEQFF. DNA of the CDR3: TGTGCCAGTAGTATAGATAGGGTTGGAGGTGAGCAGTTCTTC. Supplemented by reference TRBV19 and TRBJ2-1, the full variable domain reads DGGITQSPKYLFRKEGQNVTLSCEQNLNHDAMYWYRQDPGQGLRLIYYSQIVNDFQKGDIAEGYSVSREKKESFPLTVTSAQKNPTAFYLCASSIDRVGGEQFFGPGTRLTVL.